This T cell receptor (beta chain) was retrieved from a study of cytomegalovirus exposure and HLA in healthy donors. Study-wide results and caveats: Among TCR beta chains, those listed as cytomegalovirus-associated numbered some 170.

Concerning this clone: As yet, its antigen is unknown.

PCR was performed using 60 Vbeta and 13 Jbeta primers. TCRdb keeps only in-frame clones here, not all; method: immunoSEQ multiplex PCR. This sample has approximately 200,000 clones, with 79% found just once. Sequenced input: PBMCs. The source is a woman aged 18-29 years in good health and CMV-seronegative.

CDR3 in amino acids: CASSLSGRRDEQYF. Written as DNA, the CDR3 is TGTGCCAGCAGTCTTAGCGGGAGAAGGGACGAGCAGTACTTC. This chain joins TRBV6-5 and TRBJ2-7; 9 bases agree with TRBD2. V lost 5 bases to trimming and J lost 5 bases; unmatched junction nucleotides: 7. The CDR3 length is 14 residues. CDR1 MNHEY and CDR2 SVGAGI come from the germline V gene.